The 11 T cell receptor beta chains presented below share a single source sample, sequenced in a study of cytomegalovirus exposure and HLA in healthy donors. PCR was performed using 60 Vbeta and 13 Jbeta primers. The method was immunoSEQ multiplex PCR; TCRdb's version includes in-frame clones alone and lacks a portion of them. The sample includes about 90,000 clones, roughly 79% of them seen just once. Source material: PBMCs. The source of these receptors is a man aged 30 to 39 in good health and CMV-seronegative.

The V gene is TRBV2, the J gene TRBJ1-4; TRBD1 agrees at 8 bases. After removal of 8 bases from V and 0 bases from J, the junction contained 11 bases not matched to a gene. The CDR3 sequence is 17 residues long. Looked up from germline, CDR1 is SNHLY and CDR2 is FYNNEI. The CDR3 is CASGTFRDRTTNEKLFF. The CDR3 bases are TGTGCCAGCGGTACCTTCCGGGACAGGACAACTAATGAAAAACTGTTTTTT.

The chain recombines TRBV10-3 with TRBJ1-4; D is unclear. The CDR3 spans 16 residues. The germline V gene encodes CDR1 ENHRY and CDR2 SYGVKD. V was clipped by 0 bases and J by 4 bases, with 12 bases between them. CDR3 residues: CAISESVGGFNEKLFF. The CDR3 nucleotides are TGTGCCATCAGTGAGTCAGTTGGAGGGTTTAATGAAAAACTGTTTTTT.

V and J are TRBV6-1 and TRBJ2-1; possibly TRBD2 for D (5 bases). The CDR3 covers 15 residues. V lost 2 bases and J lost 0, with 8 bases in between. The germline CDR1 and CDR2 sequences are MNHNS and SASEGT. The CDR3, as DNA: TGTGCCAGCAGTGAATGGGGAGACTCCTACAATGAGCAGTTCTTC. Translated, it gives CASSEWGDSYNEQFF.

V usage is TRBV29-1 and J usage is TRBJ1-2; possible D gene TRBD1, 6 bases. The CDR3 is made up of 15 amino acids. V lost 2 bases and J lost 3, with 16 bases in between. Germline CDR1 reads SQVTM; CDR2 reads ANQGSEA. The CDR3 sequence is CSVELQGVVHYGYTF. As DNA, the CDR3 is TGCAGCGTTGAACTACAGGGAGTCGTGCACTATGGCTACACCTTC. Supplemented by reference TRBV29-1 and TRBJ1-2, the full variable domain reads SAVISQKPSRDICQRGTSLTIQCQVDSQVTMMFWYRQQPGQSLTLIATANQGSEATYESGFVIDKFPISRPNLTFSTLTVSNMSPEDSSIYLCSVELQGVVHYGYTFGSGTRLTVV.

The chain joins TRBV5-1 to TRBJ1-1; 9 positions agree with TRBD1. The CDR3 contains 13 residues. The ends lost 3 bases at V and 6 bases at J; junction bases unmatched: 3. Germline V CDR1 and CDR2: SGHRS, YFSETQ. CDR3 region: CASSYRQGAEAFF. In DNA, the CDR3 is TGCGCCAGCAGCTATAGACAGGGGGCTGAAGCTTTCTTT.

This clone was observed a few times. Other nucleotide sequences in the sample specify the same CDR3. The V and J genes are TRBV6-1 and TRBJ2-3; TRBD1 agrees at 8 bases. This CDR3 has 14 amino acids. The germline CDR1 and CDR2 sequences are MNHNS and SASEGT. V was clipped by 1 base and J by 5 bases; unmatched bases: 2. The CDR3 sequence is CASSEGQGRDTQYF. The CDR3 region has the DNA TGTGCCAGCAGTGAAGGACAGGGGAGAGATACGCAGTATTTT.

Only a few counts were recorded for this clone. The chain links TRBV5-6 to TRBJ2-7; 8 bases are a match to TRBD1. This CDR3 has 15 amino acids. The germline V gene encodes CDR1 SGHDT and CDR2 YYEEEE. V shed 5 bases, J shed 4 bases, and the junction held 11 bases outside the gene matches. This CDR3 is CASSKGQGEHYEQYF. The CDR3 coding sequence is TGTGCCAGCAGTAAAGGACAGGGAGAGCATTACGAGCAGTACTTC. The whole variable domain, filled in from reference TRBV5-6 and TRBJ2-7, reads DAGVTQSPTHLIKTRGQQVTLRCSPKSGHDTVSWYQQALGQGPQFIFQYYEEEERQRGNFPDRFSGHQFPNYSSELNVNALLLGDSALYLCASSKGQGEHYEQYFGPGTRLTVT.

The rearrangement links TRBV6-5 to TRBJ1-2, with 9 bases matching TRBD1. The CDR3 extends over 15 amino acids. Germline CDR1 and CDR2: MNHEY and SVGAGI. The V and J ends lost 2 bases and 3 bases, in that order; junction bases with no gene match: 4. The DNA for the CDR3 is TGTGCCAGCAGTTACCTGACAGGGGGTGACTATGGCTACACCTTC. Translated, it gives CASSYLTGGDYGYTF.

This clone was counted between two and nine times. DNA of the CDR3: TGTGCCAGCAGCGCCCGGACTAGCGGGTACTACAATGAGCAGTTCTTC. It codes for CASSARTSGYYNEQFF. The chain links TRBV9 to TRBJ2-1, with 11 nucleotides matching TRBD2. There are 16 residues in the CDR3. The V segment lost 3 bases and the J segment 3 bases; nucleotides outside the gene matches: 5. CDR1 and CDR2 (germline): SGDLS, YYNGEE.

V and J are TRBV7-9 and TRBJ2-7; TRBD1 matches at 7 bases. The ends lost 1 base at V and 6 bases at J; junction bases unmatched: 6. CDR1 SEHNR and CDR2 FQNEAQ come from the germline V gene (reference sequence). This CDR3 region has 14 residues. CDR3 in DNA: TGTGCCAGCAGCTTAGGTTCCGCAGGGGGCGAGCAGTACGTC. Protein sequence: CASSLGSAGGEQYV.

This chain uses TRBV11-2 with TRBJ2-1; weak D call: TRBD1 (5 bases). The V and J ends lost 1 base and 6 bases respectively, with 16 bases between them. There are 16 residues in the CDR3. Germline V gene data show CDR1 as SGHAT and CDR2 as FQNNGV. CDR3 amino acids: CASSLVGPGLTNEQFF. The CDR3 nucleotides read TGTGCCAGCAGCTTAGTTGGCCCAGGGCTGACCAATGAGCAGTTCTTC.